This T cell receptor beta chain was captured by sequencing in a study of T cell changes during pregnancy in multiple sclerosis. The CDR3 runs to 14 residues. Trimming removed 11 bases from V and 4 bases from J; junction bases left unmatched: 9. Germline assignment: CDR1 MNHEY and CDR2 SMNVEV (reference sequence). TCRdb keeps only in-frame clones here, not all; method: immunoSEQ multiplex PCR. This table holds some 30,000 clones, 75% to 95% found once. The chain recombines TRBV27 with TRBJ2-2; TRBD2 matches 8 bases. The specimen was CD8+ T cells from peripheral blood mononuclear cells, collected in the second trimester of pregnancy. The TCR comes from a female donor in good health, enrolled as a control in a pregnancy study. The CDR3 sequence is CAGLRGGGTGELFF. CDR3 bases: TGTGCCGGCCTTCGGGGGGGTGGCACCGGGGAGCTGTTTTTT.